This T cell receptor (beta chain) derives from a study of blood T cell repertoires in COVID-19. Assay used: immunoSEQ multiplex PCR; TCRdb lists only in-frame clones, some missing. The data contain approximately 200,000 clones, more than 75% of them singletons. This clone was detected once. The source material was peripheral blood. The sequence was collected from a man between 40 and 49 years old with active or convalescent COVID-19.

The CDR3: CASRLAGGVTGELFF. DNA of the CDR3: TGTGCCAGCAGGCTAGCGGGCGGCGTCACCGGGGAGCTGTTTTTT. The chain links TRBV28 to TRBJ2-2; 8 bases match TRBD2. Germline lookup yields CDR1 MDHEN and CDR2 SYDVKM. With V trimmed by 6 bases and J by 4 bases, 7 bases remained unmatched. This CDR3 contains 15 residues.